The next 22 T cell receptor beta chains were all read from a single sample in a study of graft-versus-host responses after intestinal transplantation. Profiled with immunoSEQ multiplex PCR; TCRdb holds only in-frame clones, not every one. The table has under 65,000 clones, 94% seen once. Their recognized antigens are unknown. This specimen was unstimulated CD4+ T cells sorted from spleen or lymph node cells, taken before transplant. These receptors were obtained from a human donor who was the organ donor for an intestinal transplant.

The chain combines TRBV27 with TRBJ2-4; TRBD2 matches at 7 bases. Germline V gene data show CDR1 as MNHEY and CDR2 as SMNVEV (reference sequence). Trimming took 3 bases from V and 6 from J; bases not matched to a gene: 8. The CDR3 is 15 residues long. CDR3 in amino acids: CASSFLGLEANIQYF. Here the CDR3 DNA reads TGTGCCAGCAGTTTTCTCGGACTAGAGGCAAACATTCAGTACTTC.

The rearrangement uses TRBV29-1 and TRBJ2-3; D gene unclear. The germline V gene has CDR1 SQVTM and CDR2 ANQGSEA. The V end was cut by 4 bases, the J end by 2 bases, with 7 bases between. The CDR3 consists of 12 residues. CDR3 DNA sequence: TGCAGCGTTGTGGCCCTCACAGATACGCAGTATTTT. Translating it yields CSVVALTDTQYF.

The chain links TRBV30 to TRBJ2-1; 16 bases are a match to TRBD2. The germline V gene encodes CDR1 GTSNPN and CDR2 SVGIG (reference sequence). This CDR3 is built from 17 residues. Unmatched junction bases numbered 6, after V lost 5 bases and J lost 2 bases. CDR3 DNA: TGTGCCTGGTCCCCCGGGACTAGCGGGGGGGCCTACAATGAGCAGTTCTTC. Its translation is CAWSPGTSGGAYNEQFF.

The chain joins TRBV9 to TRBJ1-6, with D maybe TRBD1 (6 bases). This CDR3 comprises 17 residues. Trimming took off 0 bases at V and 12 bases at J, with 22 bases between the two ends. The V gene's germline CDR1 is SGDLS and CDR2 YYNGEE. CDR3 DNA sequence: TGTGCCAGCAGCGTAGGAGGCGTGACAGGCGGACCCCAACCCCTCCACTTT. It is translated as CASSVGGVTGGPQPLHF.

The chain combines TRBV11-2 with TRBJ1-2, with a tentative D call TRBD1 (5 bases). In germline, CDR1 is SGHAT, CDR2 FQNNGV. V was trimmed by 1 base and J by 2 bases, leaving 17 bases between them. The CDR3 has 17 residues. DNA for the CDR3: TGTGCCAGCAGCTTAGTGTCCGGGGAACGGGGCAACTATGGCTACACCTTC. Translated: CASSLVSGERGNYGYTF. Variable domain in full (rest from reference TRBV11-2 and TRBJ1-2): EAGVAQSPRYKIIEKRQSVAFWCNPISGHATLYWYQQILGQGPKLLIQFQNNGVVDDSQLPKDRFSAERLKGVDSTLKIQPAKLEDSAVYLCASSLVSGERGNYGYTFGSGTRLTVV.

This chain links TRBV25-1 with TRBJ2-7; D not resolved. The CDR3 is made up of 12 amino acids. Trimming removed 3 bases from V and 7 bases from J, with 10 bases in between. In germline, CDR1 is MGHDK, CDR2 SYGVNS. The CDR3: CASSEGRLEQYF. The CDR3 DNA follows: TGTGCCAGCAGTGAGGGTAGACTTGAGCAGTACTTC.

The chain employs TRBV2 and TRBJ2-7, with 10 bases that match TRBD1. The CDR3 has 20 amino acids. Looked up from germline, CDR1 is SNHLY and CDR2 is FYNNEI. Trimming removed 8 bases from V and 4 bases from J; junction bases left unmatched: 26. The chain's CDR3 is CASRREGLTGGVGVPYEQYF. For the CDR3, the DNA is TGTGCCAGCCGCAGAGAGGGGTTGACAGGGGGCGTAGGAGTTCCATACGAGCAGTACTTC.

The V gene is TRBV5-6, the J gene TRBJ1-1; a weak D match, TRBD1 (6 bases). The ends were cut back, 4 bases at V and 10 bases at J, with 14 bases in the middle. Per the germline V gene, CDR1 is SGHDT and CDR2 is YYEEEE. CDR3 size: 12 residues. CDR3 loop: CASSLGRGTAFF. The CDR3 bases are TGTGCCAGCAGCCTGGGGAGGGGGACAGCTTTCTTT.

This clone was detected once. The chain uses TRBV14 and TRBJ2-5, with D hard to call. The germline V gene encodes CDR1 SGHDN and CDR2 FVKESK. V was pared by 1 base and J by 4 bases, with 13 bases between. There are 15 residues in the CDR3. The CDR3 protein is CASSQVGRPPETQYF. The CDR3 DNA reads TGTGCCAGCAGCCAAGTGGGCAGGCCTCCAGAGACCCAGTACTTC.

The chain links TRBV10-3 to TRBJ2-7; D is perhaps TRBD1 (6 bases). The CDR3 is made up of 15 amino acids. V was trimmed by 4 bases and J by 3 bases, leaving 16 bases between them. Germline CDR1 and CDR2: ENHRY and SYGVKD. CDR3 region: CAISAITGRYYEQYF. CDR3 in DNA: TGTGCCATCAGTGCAATTACAGGGCGCTACTACGAGCAGTACTTC.

This clone was seen once. The chain is built from TRBV27 and TRBJ1-4; 9 nucleotides line up with TRBD1. J lost 10 bases, V lost 5 bases, and 20 bases had no gene match. The CDR3 is made up of 18 amino acids. Germline V gene data show CDR1 as MNHEY and CDR2 as SMNVEV (reference sequence). The CDR3 nucleotides read TGTGCCAGCAGTCCCTGGACAGGGGTCGCCCCTCGAGGCGGAAAACTGTTTTTT. Amino acids: CASSPWTGVAPRGGKLFF.

This chain links TRBV11-3 with TRBJ1-3; no clear D gene. Germline V gives CDR1 SGHNT, CDR2 YENEEA. The CDR3 loop spans 15 amino acids. The V gene lost 0 bases and the J gene lost 4 bases, with 10 bases spanning the gap. The CDR3 region is CASSLDFGLGNTIYF. The CDR3 nucleotides are TGTGCCAGCAGCTTAGATTTCGGACTCGGAAACACCATATATTTT.

The chain combines TRBV5-4 with TRBJ2-7, with 7 bases that match TRBD1. Per the germline V gene, CDR1 is SGHNT and CDR2 is YYREEE (reference sequence). Losses at the gene ends were 3 bases for V and 2 bases for J; bases not matched to a gene: 8. The CDR3 is 15 residues long. CDR3 bases: TGTGCCAGCAGCTCCCGGGACAGCGGCCCCTACGAGCAGTACTTC. This translates into CASSSRDSGPYEQYF.

Points on this clone: In the same sample, other DNA sequences code for this CDR3. The rearrangement joins TRBV18 to TRBJ2-5; 11 positions match TRBD1. The J segment lost 4 bases and the V segment lost 3 bases, leaving 1 base of the junction unmatched. The CDR3 runs to 14 residues. The germline gives CDR1 KGHSH, CDR2 LQKENI. This CDR3 reads CASSPGTGGETQYF. The CDR3 DNA follows: TGTGCCAGCTCACCGGGGACAGGGGGAGAGACCCAGTACTTC.

The V call is TRBV19, the J call TRBJ2-3, with 11 bases fitting TRBD2. V shed 5 bases and J 4 bases; nucleotides not matched to a gene: 8. The length of the CDR3 is 16 residues. Germline loops: CDR1 LNHDA, CDR2 SQIVND (reference sequence). The CDR3 reads CASSSRLAGFPDTQYF. The DNA for the CDR3 is TGTGCCAGTAGTTCAAGACTAGCGGGGTTTCCAGATACGCAGTATTTT.

The chain combines TRBV4-2 with TRBJ2-5, with a weak D call TRBD2 (5 bases). The germline gives CDR1 LGHNA, CDR2 YNFKEQ. The CDR3 extends over 16 amino acids. Trimming took off 0 bases at V and 5 bases at J, with 16 bases between the two ends. The CDR3 is CASSQEMSTSWETQYF. The CDR3 DNA reads as TGTGCCAGCAGCCAAGAGATGTCAACTAGTTGGGAGACCCAGTACTTC.

V gene TRBV6-5 combines with J gene TRBJ2-5; D remains unclear. The CDR3 runs to 14 residues. The V end was cut by 2 bases, the J end by 5 bases, with 12 bases between. Per germline, CDR1 MNHEY and CDR2 SVGAGI. This CDR3 is CASSYLSSGETQYF. CDR3 coding DNA: TGTGCCAGCAGTTACCTGAGTAGTGGGGAGACCCAGTACTTC.

The V call is TRBV7-9, the J call TRBJ2-1, with 7 nucleotides matching TRBD2. This CDR3 is built from 16 residues. Per the germline V gene, CDR1 is SEHNR and CDR2 is FQNEAQ (reference sequence). The V and J ends lost 1 base and 4 bases, in that order; junction bases with no gene match: 7. This CDR3 is CASSLGTSGVYNEQFF. The DNA for the CDR3 is TGTGCCAGCAGCTTAGGGACCAGCGGGGTTTACAATGAGCAGTTCTTC.

J is TRBJ2-7 and V is TRBV28; 11 nucleotides match TRBD2. Trimming at V came to 1 base and at J to 2 bases, leaving 4 bases not matched to a gene. The CDR3 contains 16 residues. CDR1 is MDHEN and CDR2 is SYDVKM in the germline V gene. The CDR3 loop is CASSLLVAGGTYEQYF. Here the CDR3 DNA reads TGTGCCAGCAGTTTATTGGTAGCGGGGGGGACCTACGAGCAGTACTTC.

The chain employs TRBV6-1 and TRBJ2-7, with a possible D match to TRBD2 (5 bases). The V end was cut by 2 bases, the J end by 3 bases, with 8 bases between. Germline loops: CDR1 MNHNS, CDR2 SASEGT. The CDR3 is 13 residues long. The CDR3 spells CASSEYGGYEQYF. The CDR3 DNA follows: TGTGCCAGCAGTGAATACGGAGGCTACGAGCAGTACTTC.

The chain joins TRBV4-1 to TRBJ1-2, with 8 bases aligning to TRBD1. Germline trimming cut 7 bases from V and 0 bases from J; bases unmatched to any gene: 7. The CDR3 sequence is 15 residues long. Germline CDR1 and CDR2: MGHRA and YSYEKL. CDR3 amino acids: CASTSGTGPNYGYTF. The CDR3 nucleotides are TGCGCCAGCACCTCCGGGACAGGCCCTAACTATGGCTACACCTTC.

CDR3 bases: TGCGCCAGCAGCCAAGATAGGAGCAATCAGCCCCAGCATTTT. This gives the protein CASSQDRSNQPQHF. This chain connects TRBV4-3 to TRBJ1-5; D is unresolved. Germline values: CDR1 LGHNA, CDR2 YSLEER. V dropped 0 bases and J dropped 1 base, with 4 bases sitting between them. The CDR3 has 14 residues.